The 31 T cell receptor beta chains below were found in one sample sequenced in a study of vaccination effects on CD4 cells after COVID-19. The repertoire was sequenced with immunoSEQ multiplex PCR; TCRdb's copy has only in-frame clones and lacks some. This sample has approximately 70,000 clones, with around 67% found just once. Once cultured for around 11 days, the cells underwent separation to obtain CD4+ T cells. Participants were vaccinated with two doses of either the BNT162b2 or mRNA-1273 vaccine. These receptors' targets are unknown. This specimen consisted of CD4+ T cells from PBMCs cultured without peptide, obtained after COVID-19 vaccination. The receptors stem from a human donor who received a COVID-19 vaccine.

The CDR3 here is CASSWDITQETQYF. CDR3 DNA sequence: TGTGCCAGCAGTTGGGACATAACACAAGAGACCCAGTACTTC. V gene TRBV5-6 combines with J gene TRBJ2-5; D might be TRBD1 (6 bases). The germline V and J ends were trimmed by 5 bases and 2 bases, with 13 bases remaining between them. Germline loops: CDR1 SGHDT, CDR2 YYEEEE. The CDR3 extends over 14 amino acids.

This clone was counted once. The chain links TRBV6-5 to TRBJ2-7; D gene uncertain. This CDR3 is built from 14 residues. V was clipped by 5 bases and J by 6 bases, with 17 bases between them. CDR1 is MNHEY, CDR2 SVGAGI, per germline. CDR3 region: CASSPHRAVAEQYV. The CDR3 region has the DNA TGTGCCAGCAGTCCCCACCGGGCCGTCGCCGAGCAGTACGTC.

The chain employs TRBV18 and TRBJ1-1, with unresolved D. The V gene's germline CDR1 is KGHSH and CDR2 LQKENI. V lost 1 base and J lost 0, with 9 bases in between. This CDR3 region has 15 residues. The CDR3: CASSPLAGMNTEAFF. The CDR3 DNA reads TGTGCCAGCTCACCACTTGCGGGGATGAACACTGAAGCTTTCTTT.

The chain recombines TRBV30 with TRBJ1-5, with no clear D. The germline V gene encodes CDR1 GTSNPN and CDR2 SVGIG (reference sequence). The CDR3 is 12 amino acids. The CDR3 here is CAARQGNQPQHF. The CDR3 DNA follows: TGTGCTGCACGCCAAGGCAATCAGCCCCAGCATTTT.

This clone was recorded once. The chain has TRBV5-1 and TRBJ1-2, with a possible D match to TRBD1 (5 bases). V was trimmed by 0 bases and J by 5 bases, leaving 17 bases between them. The CDR3 is made up of 16 amino acids. Looked up from germline, CDR1 is SGHRS and CDR2 is YFSETQ. This CDR3 reads CASSLAVGDQAYGYTF. CDR3 DNA: TGCGCCAGCAGCTTGGCCGTAGGGGACCAGGCTTATGGCTACACCTTC.

There are a few counts of this clone. This sequence joins TRBV18 and TRBJ2-1; D unresolved. Per the germline V gene, CDR1 is KGHSH and CDR2 is LQKENI. The V and J ends lost 4 bases and 8 bases respectively, with 9 bases between them. This CDR3 has 12 residues. For the CDR3, the DNA is TGTGCCAGCTCACTTGGAGCTGATGAGCAGTTCTTC. Translating gives CASSLGADEQFF.

This rearrangement joins TRBV6-6 to TRBJ1-3, with D maybe TRBD1 (5 bases). V dropped 6 bases and J dropped 0 bases, with 9 bases sitting between them. CDR1 is MNHNY and CDR2 is SVGAGI in the germline V gene (reference sequence). The CDR3 has 14 residues. CDR3 nucleotide sequence: TGTGCCAGCAGACAGGTCGCCTCTGGAAACACCATATATTTT. This translates into CASRQVASGNTIYF.

The rearrangement joins TRBV9 to TRBJ2-1, with 7 bases identical to TRBD1. V shed 1 base and J 3 bases; nucleotides not matched to a gene: 4. Germline V gene sequence: CDR1 SGDLS, CDR2 YYNGEE. This CDR3 contains 15 residues. CDR3 sequence: CASSVSGQNYNEQFF. The CDR3 coding sequence is TGTGCCAGCAGCGTATCGGGACAGAACTACAATGAGCAGTTCTTC.

Only a few counts were recorded for this clone. This chain connects TRBV24-1 to TRBJ2-5; D gene uncertain. This CDR3 spans 14 amino acids. The V and J ends lost 5 bases and 5 bases respectively, with 14 bases between them. Germline loops: CDR1 KGHDR, CDR2 SFDVKD. Here the CDR3 reads CATSAVGIRETQYF. For the CDR3, the DNA is TGTGCCACCAGTGCGGTTGGAATTAGGGAGACCCAGTACTTC.

The V gene is TRBV6-2 or TRBV6-3, the J gene TRBJ1-1; 10 bases are shared with TRBD1. Germline CDR1 MNHEY, CDR2 SVGEGT. The CDR3 runs to 14 residues. V lost 6 bases, J lost 4 bases, and 5 bases stayed unmatched. DNA of the CDR3: TGTGCCAGCAGCGAGGACAGGGGGAGCACTGAAGCTTTCTTT. Its translation is CASSEDRGSTEAFF.

This clone was counted a single time. J is TRBJ1-6 and V is TRBV5-1; TRBD1 matches at 7 bases. V dropped 4 bases and J dropped 10; count of bases not matched to a gene: 8. The CDR3 is 14 amino acids. Per germline, CDR1 SGHRS and CDR2 YFSETQ. CDR3 DNA sequence: TGCGCCAGCAGCGTAGACAGGGTGGGGTCACCCCTCCACTTT. This codes for CASSVDRVGSPLHF.

Written as DNA, the CDR3 is TGCGCCAGCAGCTTACGGACAGAGAGCTACAATGAGCAGTTCTTC. The encoded protein is CASSLRTESYNEQFF. The chain has TRBV5-1 and TRBJ2-1; possible D gene TRBD1, 6 bases. With 2 bases removed from V and 3 bases from J, the gap between germline ends came to 12 bases. Germline V gene lookup returns CDR1 SGHRS and CDR2 YFSETQ. This CDR3 spans 15 amino acids.

Here the CDR3 DNA reads TGTGCCAGCAGCTCAGACAGGGGATTCTACAATGAGCAGTTCTTC. Residues: CASSSDRGFYNEQFF. The rearrangement joins TRBV7-2 to TRBJ2-1; 8 bases match TRBD1. The CDR3 is 15 amino acids. V trimming: 4 bases; J trimming: 3 bases; junction bases outside the gene matches: 5. Germline V CDR1 and CDR2: SGHTA, FQGNSA.

The chain couples TRBV27 to TRBJ1-2; D call uncertain. This CDR3 has 15 amino acids. The germline gives CDR1 MNHEY, CDR2 SMNVEV (reference sequence). Trimming removed 6 bases from V and 5 bases from J, with 19 bases in between. The CDR3 protein is CASRWTPPDPYGYTF. CDR3 bases: TGTGCCAGCAGATGGACGCCACCTGACCCTTATGGCTACACCTTC.

V usage is TRBV20-1 and J usage is TRBJ2-5; TRBD2 agrees at 7 bases. V was clipped by 3 bases and J by 1 base; unmatched bases: 11. Germline V gene data show CDR1 as DFQATT and CDR2 as SNEGSKA (reference sequence). The CDR3 is 16 residues long. In DNA form, the CDR3 reads TGCAGTGCTAGTTCTCTGGGGGGGACTACCCAAGAGACCCAGTACTTC. This codes for CSASSLGGTTQETQYF.

The J gene is TRBJ1-5, the V gene TRBV4-1, with 7 bases that match TRBD1. CDR1 and CDR2 from the germline V gene are MGHRA and YSYEKL. Unmatched junction bases numbered 3, after V lost 0 bases and J lost 7 bases. The CDR3 consists of 14 residues. Here the CDR3 reads CASSQEAGGQPQHF. The DNA of the CDR3 is TGCGCCAGCAGCCAAGAGGCAGGGGGACAGCCCCAGCATTTT.

The gene calls are TRBV7-3 and TRBJ2-5; either TRBD1 or TRBD2 may fit D (6 bases each). Germline V lookup: CDR1 SGHTA, CDR2 FQGTGA. CDR3 length equals 13 residues. Trimming left V 3 bases short and J 4 bases short, with 9 bases between. The CDR3 loop is CASSFSGAETQYF. The CDR3 region has the DNA TGTGCCAGCAGCTTTTCGGGGGCAGAGACCCAGTACTTC.

The chain joins TRBV12-5 to TRBJ1-3, with D perhaps TRBD1 (5 bases). CDR3 length equals 13 residues. Germline CDR1 reads LGHNT; CDR2 reads FRNRAP. The ends were cut back, 5 bases at V and 4 bases at J, with 9 bases in the middle. The CDR3 sequence is CASGQGAGNTIYF. CDR3 DNA sequence: TGTGCTAGTGGTCAAGGGGCCGGAAACACCATATATTTT.

The chain couples TRBV6-6 to TRBJ2-1; TRBD2 might be the D (5 bases). Trimming took 4 bases from V and 7 from J, leaving 14 bases between them. This CDR3 has 14 amino acids. Germline CDR1 reads MNHNY; CDR2 reads SVGAGI (reference sequence). In DNA form, the CDR3 reads TGTGCCAGCAGTTTTCAACCGGGGTCAAATGAGCAGTTCTTC. This encodes CASSFQPGSNEQFF.

V gene TRBV14 combines with J gene TRBJ1-1; D not certain. With 5 bases removed from V and 1 base from J, the gap between germline ends came to 11 bases. CDR1 and CDR2 (germline): SGHDN, FVKESK. CDR3 length equals 14 residues. CDR3 sequence: CASSVRVSNTEAFF. For the CDR3, the DNA is TGTGCCAGCAGCGTACGTGTTTCGAACACTGAAGCTTTCTTT.

The rearrangement links TRBV2 to TRBJ2-1; D gene uncertain. Germline assignment: CDR1 SNHLY and CDR2 FYNNEI. V lost 3 bases to trimming and J lost 0 bases, with 9 bases between them. The CDR3 loop spans 15 amino acids. The CDR3 nucleotides are TGTGCCAGCAGTGACCTAAGGAGCTCCTACAATGAGCAGTTCTTC. Protein product: CASSDLRSSYNEQFF.

The chain is built from TRBV30 and TRBJ2-2; D unresolved. Trimming left V 0 bases short and J 2 bases short, with 4 bases between. Germline assignment: CDR1 GTSNPN and CDR2 SVGIG (reference sequence). CDR3 length: 13 amino acids. In DNA form, the CDR3 reads TGTGCCTGGAGTGTCGACAACACCGGGGAGCTGTTTTTT. Translated: CAWSVDNTGELFF.

The sample holds one count of this clone. The rearrangement uses TRBV5-1 and TRBJ1-1; 9 nucleotides line up with TRBD1. Trimming at V came to 3 bases and at J to 6 bases, leaving 9 bases not matched to a gene. From germline, CDR1 is SGHRS and CDR2 YFSETQ. CDR3 size: 15 residues. As DNA, the CDR3 is TGCGCCAGCAGCTGGGGGGACAGGGATGTCGCTGAAGCTTTCTTT. Translated, it gives CASSWGDRDVAEAFF. Variable domain in full (rest from reference TRBV5-1 and TRBJ1-1): KAGVTQTPRYLIKTRGQQVTLSCSPISGHRSVSWYQQTPGQGLQFLFEYFSETQRNKGNFPGRFSGRQFSNSRSEMNVSTLELGDSALYLCASSWGDRDVAEAFFGQGTRLTVV.

This rearrangement joins TRBV9 to TRBJ1-5; D unresolved. CDR1 is SGDLS and CDR2 is YYNGEE in the germline V gene. This CDR3 is built from 15 residues. V gave up 7 bases and J gave up 1 base, with 15 bases separating them. The CDR3 region has the DNA TGTGCCAGCGATCCGTTCCCGGGGAGCAATCAGCCCCAGCATTTT. Translating it yields CASDPFPGSNQPQHF.

The chain recombines TRBV5-4 with TRBJ2-2; 7 bases line up with TRBD2. This CDR3 is built from 15 residues. Germline CDR1 is SGHNT and CDR2 is YYREEE (reference sequence). V dropped 4 bases and J dropped 1; count of bases not matched to a gene: 4. CDR3 region: CASSQGGKNTGELFF. In DNA form, the CDR3 reads TGTGCCAGCAGCCAGGGAGGGAAGAACACCGGGGAGCTGTTTTTT.

The CDR3 reads CASSPTVTGTGNTIYF. The DNA for the CDR3 is TGTGCCAGCAGCCCGACGGTTACAGGGACTGGAAACACCATATATTTT. The chain is built from TRBV5-5 and TRBJ1-3; a weak D match, TRBD1 (6 bases). The germline gives CDR1 SGHKS, CDR2 YYEKEE (reference sequence). The CDR3 extends over 16 amino acids. The V gene lost 4 bases and the J gene lost 2 bases, with 16 bases spanning the gap.

The V gene is TRBV19, the J gene TRBJ1-2; no firm D call. Germline V gene lookup returns CDR1 LNHDA and CDR2 SQIVND (reference sequence). The CDR3 runs to 15 residues. The germline V and J ends were trimmed by 7 bases and 0 bases, with 15 bases remaining between them. As DNA, the CDR3 is TGTGCCAGTACCCGGAGAGGAGATCCTAACTATGGCTACACCTTC. This translates into CASTRRGDPNYGYTF.

V is TRBV24-1 and J is TRBJ1-2; TRBD1 is a possible D gene (5 bases). The CDR3 totals 15 residues. The germline V gene encodes CDR1 KGHDR and CDR2 SFDVKD. V lost 5 bases and J 7 bases, leaving 19 bases between the germline ends. The DNA for the CDR3 is TGTGCCACCAGTGCGACGGGGACCACTACCGGTGGCTACACCTTC. It codes for CATSATGTTTGGYTF.

This clone is a singleton in its sample. The rearrangement links TRBV12-3 or TRBV12-4 to TRBJ1-5; D uncertain. The CDR3 consists of 12 residues. Trimming cost V 6 bases and J 6 bases, with 9 bases left between them. The CDR3 protein is CASSPGSQPQHF. The CDR3 bases are TGTGCCAGCAGCCCCGGAAGTCAGCCCCAGCATTTT.

This clone showed up just once. J is TRBJ1-6 and V is TRBV3-1 (or the pseudogene TRBV3-2); perhaps TRBD1 as D (5 bases). Per germline, CDR1 LGHDT and CDR2 YNNKEL (reference sequence). The germline V and J ends were trimmed by 3 bases and 6 bases, with 9 bases remaining between them. There are 14 residues in the CDR3. CDR3 region: CASSQSRVNSPLHF. DNA of the CDR3: TGTGCCAGCAGCCAGTCCAGGGTTAATTCACCCCTCCACTTT.

This rearrangement joins TRBV6-6 to TRBJ2-7, with 10 bases matching TRBD1. V lost 0 bases, J lost 2 bases, and 1 base stayed unmatched. The CDR3 runs to 15 residues. Germline V gives CDR1 MNHNY, CDR2 SVGAGI (reference sequence). The CDR3 sequence is CASSYSGQGTYEQYV. CDR3 nucleotides: TGTGCCAGCAGTTACTCGGGACAGGGGACCTACGAGCAGTACGTC.